The clone carrying this T cell receptor (beta chain) has only a few counts. Its target is not known. CD4+ cells underwent sorting into CD25+CD127- cells for roughly 5 patients. Lesional scalp punch biopsies and peripheral blood came from alopecia areata patients. Extraction of RNA preceded its reverse transcription into cDNA, which served as the sequencing template. Using immunoSEQ multiplex PCR, the repertoire was profiled, and TCRdb retains in-frame clones only, with some absent. Among approximately 40,000 clones, 45% to 65% were seen once, and the ten largest hold under 2%. This specimen comes from a study of CD8+ T cells in alopecia areata. General study findings and limits: In patients, TCRs were shared less clearly than in mice, and HLA may possibly be involved.

The sequence was obtained from a human donor with alopecia areata. What was sequenced was CD4+ Tregs sorted from blood.

This CDR3 is CASSPGYHSPDTQYF. CDR3 coding DNA: TGTGCCAGCAGCCCGGGATATCATAGTCCAGATACGCAGTATTTT. The V and J genes are TRBV7-2 and TRBJ2-3; possibly TRBD2 for D (5 bases). CDR3 length: 15 amino acids. Trimming took 5 bases from V and 4 from J, leaving 16 bases between them. The germline gives CDR1 SGHTA, CDR2 FQGNSA.